The source of this T cell receptor (beta chain) is a study of shared clonotypes between healthy human individuals. This clone has just one count. The CDR3 runs 14 residues. Germline V gene sequence: CDR1 SGHVS, CDR2 FNYEAQ. Trimming removed 5 bases from V and 6 bases from J; junction bases left unmatched: 7. Sequencing used immunoSEQ multiplex PCR; TCRdb keeps in-frame clones, though not all of them. The sample consists of about 470,000 clones, 79% of them appearing once. Specimen: PBMCs. The chain is built from TRBV7-6 and TRBJ1-1; 9 positions agree with TRBD1. The clonotype was recovered from a woman aged 40 to 49 in good health. Some clones in this sample may be carry-over from other donors' samples. The CDR3 region is CASSPDRGLAEAFF. DNA for the CDR3: TGTGCCAGCAGCCCGGACAGGGGTTTGGCTGAAGCTTTCTTT. Combining the CDR3 with reference TRBV7-6 and TRBJ1-1 gives the whole variable domain GAGVSQSPRYKVTKRGQDVALRCDPISGHVSLYWYRQALGQGPEFLTYFNYEAQQDKSGLPNDRFSAERPEGSISTLTIQRTEQRDSAMYRCASSPDRGLAEAFFGQGTRLTVV.